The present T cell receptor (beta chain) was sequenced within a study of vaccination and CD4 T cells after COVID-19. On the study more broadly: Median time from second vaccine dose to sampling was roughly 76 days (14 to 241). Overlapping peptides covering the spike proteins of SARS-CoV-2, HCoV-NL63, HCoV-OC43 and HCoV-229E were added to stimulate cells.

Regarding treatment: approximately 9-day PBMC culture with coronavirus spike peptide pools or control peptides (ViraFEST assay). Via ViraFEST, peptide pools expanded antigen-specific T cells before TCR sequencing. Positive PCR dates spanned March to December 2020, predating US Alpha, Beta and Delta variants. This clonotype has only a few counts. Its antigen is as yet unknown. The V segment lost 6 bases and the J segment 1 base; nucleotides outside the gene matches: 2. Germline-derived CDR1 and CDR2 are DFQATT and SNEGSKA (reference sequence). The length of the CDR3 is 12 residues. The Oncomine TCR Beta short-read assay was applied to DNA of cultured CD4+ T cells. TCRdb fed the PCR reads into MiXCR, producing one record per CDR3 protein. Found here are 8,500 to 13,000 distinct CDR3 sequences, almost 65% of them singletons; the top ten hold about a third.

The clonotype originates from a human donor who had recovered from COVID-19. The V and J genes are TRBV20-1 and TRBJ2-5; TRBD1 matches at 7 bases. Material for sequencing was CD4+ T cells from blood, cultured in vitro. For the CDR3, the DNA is TGCAGTGCGTGGACAGGCCAAGAGACCCAGTACTTC. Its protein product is CSAWTGQETQYF.